This TCR beta chain is drawn from a study of OX40 agonist ivuxolimab in advanced cancers. At the level of the study: The study enrolled dose-escalation patients with hepatocellular carcinoma, melanoma, renal cell or head and neck cancer.

Sequencing was performed with immunoSEQ multiplex PCR; in TCRdb, only in-frame clones are kept and a portion is missing. The table shows about 64,000 clones, with 88% occurring only once. The CDR3 is 15 residues long. The germline V gene has CDR1 SGHAT and CDR2 FQNNGV. V was trimmed by 5 bases and J by 3 bases, leaving 14 bases between them. The TCR was taken from an adult with an advanced solid tumor such as melanoma, head and neck, liver or kidney cancer. The chain recombines TRBV11-2 with TRBJ1-3; maybe TRBD1 (5 bases). The sample here was CD4+ or CD8+ T cells sorted from blood, taken in a trial of the OX40 agonist ivuxolimab. DNA of the CDR3: TGTGCCAGCAGCCTTGGCGGGGCGCGTGGAAACACCATATATTTT. Translation gives CASSLGGARGNTIYF.